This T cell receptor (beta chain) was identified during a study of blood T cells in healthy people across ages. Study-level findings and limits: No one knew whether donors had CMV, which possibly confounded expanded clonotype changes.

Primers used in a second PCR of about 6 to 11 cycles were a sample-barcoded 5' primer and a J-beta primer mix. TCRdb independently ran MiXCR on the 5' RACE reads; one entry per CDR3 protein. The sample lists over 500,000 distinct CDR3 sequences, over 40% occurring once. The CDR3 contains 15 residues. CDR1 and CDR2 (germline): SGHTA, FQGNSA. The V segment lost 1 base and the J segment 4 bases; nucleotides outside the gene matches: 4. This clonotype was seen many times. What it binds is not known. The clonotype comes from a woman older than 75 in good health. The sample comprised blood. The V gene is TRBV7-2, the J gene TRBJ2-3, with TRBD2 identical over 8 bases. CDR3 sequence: CASSLVPAGADTQYF. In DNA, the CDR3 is TGTGCCAGCAGCTTAGTTCCAGCGGGAGCAGATACGCAGTATTTT.